This record covers a single T cell receptor beta chain. What it recognizes is unknown. This sample was taken from a study of tumor and adjacent non-tumor tissue in lung cancer. About the research overall: Stage I to III disease affected 10 men and several women aged about 30 to 76. The study's findings and limits: Tumor TCR diversity, when higher, was linked to shorter survival. Tumor tissue had significantly higher TCR diversity than normal lung. In normal lung, the top 100 clones were significantly more dominant than in tumor.

CDR1 is DFQATT and CDR2 is SNEGSKA in the germline V gene (reference sequence). The CDR3 length is 15 residues. V was clipped by 3 bases and J by 1 base; unmatched bases: 9. A modified ARM-PCR protocol with three rounds of nested PCR amplified TCRbeta. Each CDR3 protein is one row after TCRdb ran MiXCR on the multiplex PCR reads. The sample comprises approximately 79,000 distinct CDR3 sequences, roughly two thirds of which are singletons, and 15% rests with the top ten. The template was RNA from unsorted bulk tissue. The V call is TRBV20-1, the J call TRBJ2-7; TRBD2 matches 7 bases. This clonotype originated in a man aged 65 to 85 with non-small cell lung cancer. Sequencing used lung tumor tissue. CDR3 sequence: CSASVPIGRSYEQYF. DNA for the CDR3: TGCAGTGCTAGTGTACCTATCGGGAGGTCCTACGAGCAGTACTTC.